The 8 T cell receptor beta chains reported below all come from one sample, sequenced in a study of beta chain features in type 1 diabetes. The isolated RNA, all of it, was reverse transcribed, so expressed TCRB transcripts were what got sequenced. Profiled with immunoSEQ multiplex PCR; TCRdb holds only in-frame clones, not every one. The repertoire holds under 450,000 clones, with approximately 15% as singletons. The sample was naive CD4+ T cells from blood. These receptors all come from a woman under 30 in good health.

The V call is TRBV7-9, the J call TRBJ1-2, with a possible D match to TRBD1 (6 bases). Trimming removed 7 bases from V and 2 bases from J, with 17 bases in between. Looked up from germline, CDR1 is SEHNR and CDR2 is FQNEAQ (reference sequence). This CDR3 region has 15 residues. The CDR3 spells CASTEGGGKNYGYTF. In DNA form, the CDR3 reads TGTGCCAGCACCGAAGGGGGGGGCAAGAACTATGGCTACACCTTC. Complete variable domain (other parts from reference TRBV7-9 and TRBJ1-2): DTGVSQNPRHKITKRGQNVTFRCDPISEHNRLYWYRQTLGQGPEFLTYFQNEAQLEKSRLLSDRFSAERPKGSFSTLEIQRTEQGDSAMYLCASTEGGGKNYGYTFGSGTRLTVV.

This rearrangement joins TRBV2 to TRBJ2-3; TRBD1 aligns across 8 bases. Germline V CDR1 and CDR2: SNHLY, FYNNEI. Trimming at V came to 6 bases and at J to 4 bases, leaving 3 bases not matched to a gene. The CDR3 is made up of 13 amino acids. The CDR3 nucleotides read TGTGCCAGCAGAACAGGGGGAGCAGATACGCAGTATTTT. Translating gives CASRTGGADTQYF.

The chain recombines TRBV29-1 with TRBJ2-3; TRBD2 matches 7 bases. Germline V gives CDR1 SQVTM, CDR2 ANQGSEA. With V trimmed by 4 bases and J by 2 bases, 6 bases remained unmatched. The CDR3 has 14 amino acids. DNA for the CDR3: TGCAGCGTTGGCTCTAGCGGACCCACAGATACGCAGTATTTT. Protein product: CSVGSSGPTDTQYF.

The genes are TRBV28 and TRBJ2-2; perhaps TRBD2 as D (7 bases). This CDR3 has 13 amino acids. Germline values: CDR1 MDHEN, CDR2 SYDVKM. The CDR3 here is CAWGGPGTGELFF. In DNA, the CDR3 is TGTGCTTGGGGGGGCCCTGGGACCGGGGAGCTGTTTTTT.

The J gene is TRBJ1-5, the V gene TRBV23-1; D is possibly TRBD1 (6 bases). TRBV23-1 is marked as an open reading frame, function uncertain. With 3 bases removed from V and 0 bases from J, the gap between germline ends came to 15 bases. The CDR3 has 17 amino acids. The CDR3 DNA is TGCGCCAGCAGTCACCGGGGGGGCGCAGCTAGCAATCAGCCCCAGCATTTT. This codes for CASSHRGGAASNQPQHF.

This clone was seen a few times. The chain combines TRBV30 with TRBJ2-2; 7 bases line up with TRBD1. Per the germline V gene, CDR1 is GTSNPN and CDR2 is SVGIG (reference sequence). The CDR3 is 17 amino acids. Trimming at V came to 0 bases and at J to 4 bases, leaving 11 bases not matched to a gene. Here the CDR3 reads CAWSVAPTGVSTGELFF. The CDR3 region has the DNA TGTGCCTGGAGTGTTGCCCCAACAGGGGTAAGCACCGGGGAGCTGTTTTTT.

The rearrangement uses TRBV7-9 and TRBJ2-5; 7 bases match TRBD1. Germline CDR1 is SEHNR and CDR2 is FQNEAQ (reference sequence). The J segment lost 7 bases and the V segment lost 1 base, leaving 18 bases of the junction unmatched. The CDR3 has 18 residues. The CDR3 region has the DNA TGTGCCAGCAGCTTAGATCGAAGGTTGGCACAGGGGTCTTGGACCCAGTACTTC. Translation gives CASSLDRRLAQGSWTQYF.

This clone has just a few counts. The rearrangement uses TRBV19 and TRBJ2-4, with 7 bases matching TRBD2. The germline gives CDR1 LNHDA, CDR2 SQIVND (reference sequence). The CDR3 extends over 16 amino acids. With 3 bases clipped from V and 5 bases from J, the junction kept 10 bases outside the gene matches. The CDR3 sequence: CASSILEGRVENIQYF. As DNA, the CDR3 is TGTGCCAGTAGTATCCTGGAAGGGAGGGTTGAAAACATTCAGTACTTC.